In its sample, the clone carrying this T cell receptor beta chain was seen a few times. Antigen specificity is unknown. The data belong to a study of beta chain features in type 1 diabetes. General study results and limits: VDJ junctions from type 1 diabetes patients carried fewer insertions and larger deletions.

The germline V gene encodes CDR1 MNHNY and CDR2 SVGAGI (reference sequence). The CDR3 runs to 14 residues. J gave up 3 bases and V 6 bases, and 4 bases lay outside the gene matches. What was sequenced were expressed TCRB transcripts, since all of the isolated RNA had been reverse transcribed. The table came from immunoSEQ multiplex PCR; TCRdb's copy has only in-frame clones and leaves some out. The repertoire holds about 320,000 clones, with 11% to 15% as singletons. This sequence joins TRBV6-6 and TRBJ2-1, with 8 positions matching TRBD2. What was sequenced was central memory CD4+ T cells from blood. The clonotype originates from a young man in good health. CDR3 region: CASSKSGSYNEQFF. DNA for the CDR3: TGTGCCAGCAGCAAAAGCGGGAGCTACAATGAGCAGTTCTTC.